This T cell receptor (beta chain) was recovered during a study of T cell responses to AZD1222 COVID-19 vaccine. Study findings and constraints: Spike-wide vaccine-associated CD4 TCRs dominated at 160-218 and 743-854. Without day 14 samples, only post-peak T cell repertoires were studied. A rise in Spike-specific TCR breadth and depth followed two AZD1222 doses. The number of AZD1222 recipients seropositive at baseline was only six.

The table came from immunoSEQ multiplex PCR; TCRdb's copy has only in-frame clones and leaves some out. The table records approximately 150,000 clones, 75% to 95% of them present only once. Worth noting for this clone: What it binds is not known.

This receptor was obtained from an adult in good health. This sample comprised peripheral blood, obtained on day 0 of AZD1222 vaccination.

CDR3 loop: CASNPEQGNTEAFF. The CDR3 DNA follows: TGTGCCAGCAACCCCGAACAGGGGAACACTGAAGCTTTCTTT. The chain has TRBV6-2 or TRBV6-3 and TRBJ1-1, with TRBD1 as a possible D gene (6 bases). The CDR3 extends over 14 amino acids. With 7 bases removed from V and 1 base from J, the gap between germline ends came to 13 bases. Germline lookup yields CDR1 MNHEY and CDR2 SVGEGT.